Each of the 20 T cell receptor beta chains below was sequenced from the same sample in a study of T cell responses to AZD1222 COVID-19 vaccine. Sequencing was performed with immunoSEQ multiplex PCR; in TCRdb, only in-frame clones are kept and a portion is missing. The data contain 60,000 to 100,000 clones, around 90% of them singletons. The sample consisted of peripheral blood, taken on day 0 of AZD1222 vaccination. The receptor source for this set is an adult in good health.

This rearrangement joins TRBV7-9 to TRBJ2-3; 14 bases align to TRBD2. CDR1 is SEHNR, CDR2 FQNEAQ, per germline (reference sequence). The CDR3 totals 17 residues. V trimming: 5 bases; J trimming: 4 bases; junction bases outside the gene matches: 8. The CDR3 nucleotides read TGTGCCAGCAGCCGGGGACTAGCGGGAGATCGTCCAGATACGCAGTATTTT. Amino acids: CASSRGLAGDRPDTQYF. The whole variable domain, remainder taken from reference TRBV7-9 and TRBJ2-3, is DTGVSQNPRHKITKRGQNVTFRCDPISEHNRLYWYRQTLGQGPEFLTYFQNEAQLEKSRLLSDRFSAERPKGSFSTLEIQRTEQGDSAMYLCASSRGLAGDRPDTQYFGPGTRLTVL.

The rearrangement joins TRBV6-2 or TRBV6-3 to TRBJ2-7, with D perhaps TRBD2 (5 bases). The germline V gene encodes CDR1 MNHEY and CDR2 SVGEGT. Trimming left V 0 bases short and J 7 bases short, with 10 bases between. CDR3 length equals 13 residues. This CDR3 is CASSYSTRGEQYF. The CDR3 region has the DNA TGTGCCAGCAGTTACTCAACCCGGGGAGAGCAGTACTTC.

The rearrangement joins TRBV7-2 to TRBJ1-5; possible D gene TRBD1, 5 bases. CDR3 length: 15 amino acids. Germline loops: CDR1 SGHTA, CDR2 FQGNSA. V lost 1 base to trimming and J lost 3 bases, with 10 bases between them. The CDR3 DNA sequence: TGTGCCAGCAGCTTAGGGAGACAGCCCAATCAGCCCCAGCATTTT. Translation: CASSLGRQPNQPQHF.

The J gene is TRBJ1-1, the V gene TRBV12-3 or TRBV12-4; a weak D match, TRBD1 (5 bases). The germline V and J ends were trimmed by 1 base and 5 bases, with 8 bases remaining between them. CDR3 length: 13 amino acids. The CDR3 region is CASSLGGWTEAFF. As DNA, the CDR3 is TGTGCCAGCAGTTTAGGGGGGTGGACTGAAGCTTTCTTT.

The V call is TRBV28, the J call TRBJ1-4; no clear D. Germline V gives CDR1 MDHEN, CDR2 SYDVKM. V lost 5 bases to trimming and J lost 7 bases, with 14 bases between them. The CDR3 consists of 14 residues. The CDR3 loop is CASSEFDGGEKLFF. The CDR3 nucleotides read TGTGCCAGCAGTGAATTTGACGGAGGTGAAAAACTGTTTTTT.

The chain uses TRBV12-3 or TRBV12-4 and TRBJ2-1; D remains ambiguous. The V end lost 3 bases, the J end lost 7 bases, and 7 bases lay between the germline ends. CDR3 length: 12 amino acids. This CDR3 reads CASSLVGNEQFF. Written as DNA, the CDR3 is TGTGCCAGCAGTTTGGTAGGGAATGAGCAGTTCTTC.

The chain combines TRBV5-1 with TRBJ2-7, with a tentative D call TRBD1 (6 bases). This CDR3 is 13 amino acids long. V was clipped by 2 bases and J by 4 bases, with 10 bases between them. Germline values: CDR1 SGHRS, CDR2 YFSETQ. The CDR3 spells CASSFTTGYEQYF. In DNA form, the CDR3 reads TGCGCCAGCAGCTTTACGACAGGTTACGAGCAGTACTTC.

This clone is medium-sized in the sample. V and J are TRBV27 and TRBJ2-1, with D perhaps given as TRBD1 or TRBD2 (6 bases each). Germline CDR1 MNHEY, CDR2 SMNVEV (reference sequence). CDR3 length: 11 residues. Trimming took 7 bases from V and 8 from J, leaving 9 bases between them. The CDR3 sequence: CASIRGDEQFF. CDR3 DNA sequence: TGTGCCAGCATTAGGGGGGATGAGCAGTTCTTC.

This sequence joins TRBV4-2 and TRBJ2-3, with 8 bases aligning to TRBD2. The CDR3 runs 18 residues. The J segment lost 5 bases and the V segment lost 1 base, leaving 14 bases of the junction unmatched. Looked up from germline, CDR1 is LGHNA and CDR2 is YNFKEQ. The CDR3 coding sequence is TGTGCCAGCAGCCAAGTCCTGTCTGCGGGAGGTTCAGTAGATACGCAGTATTTT. This encodes CASSQVLSAGGSVDTQYF.

The chain recombines TRBV19 with TRBJ2-2; tentatively, D is TRBD1 or TRBD2 (6 bases each). Germline lookup yields CDR1 LNHDA and CDR2 SQIVND (reference sequence). This CDR3 is 15 amino acids long. The V and J ends lost 8 bases and 5 bases respectively, with 18 bases between them. The CDR3 is CASESVGGATGELFF. The CDR3 DNA sequence: TGTGCCAGTGAATCGGTGGGGGGCGCAACCGGGGAGCTGTTTTTT.

The chain links TRBV5-5 to TRBJ2-7; D gene unclear. The germline V gene encodes CDR1 SGHKS and CDR2 YYEKEE (reference sequence). The CDR3 spans 14 residues. With 0 bases removed from V and 2 bases from J, the gap between germline ends came to 9 bases. The CDR3 nucleotides read TGTGCCAGCAGCTTGGGGCCATACGCCTACGAGCAGTACTTC. Translation: CASSLGPYAYEQYF.

The gene calls are TRBV7-8 and TRBJ1-1; D is unclear. CDR3 length equals 14 residues. V was trimmed by 1 base and J by 4 bases, leaving 10 bases between them. Per germline, CDR1 SGHVS and CDR2 FQNEAQ. As DNA, the CDR3 is TGTGCCAGCAGCTTAGAAGAGGGAATCACTGAAGCTTTCTTT. Protein: CASSLEEGITEAFF.

V gene TRBV5-4 combines with J gene TRBJ2-1; the D gene is possibly TRBD2 (6 bases). This CDR3 contains 16 residues. Trimming took off 6 bases at V and 4 bases at J, with 20 bases between the two ends. Germline CDR1 SGHNT, CDR2 YYREEE (reference sequence). The CDR3 region has the DNA TGTGCCAGCAACTCGGGTGGGGGGTCAAATTACAATGAGCAGTTCTTC. This gives the protein CASNSGGGSNYNEQFF. Supplemented by reference TRBV5-4 and TRBJ2-1, the full variable domain reads ETGVTQSPTHLIKTRGQQVTLRCSSQSGHNTVSWYQQALGQGPQFIFQYYREEENGRGNFPPRFSGLQFPNYSSELNVNALELDDSALYLCASNSGGGSNYNEQFFGPGTRLTVL.

This chain uses TRBV10-3 with TRBJ1-3, with TRBD1 matching 8 bases. The CDR3 extends over 14 amino acids. Germline V gene sequence: CDR1 ENHRY, CDR2 SYGVKD. After removal of 10 bases from V and 2 bases from J, the junction contained 7 bases not matched to a gene. CDR3 sequence (DNA): TGTGCCACCAGGGGGCCGGGGACTGGAAACACCATATATTTT. It yields the protein CATRGPGTGNTIYF.

J is TRBJ1-6 and V is TRBV2, with D maybe TRBD1 (5 bases). V lost 11 bases and J lost 5, with 13 bases in between. This CDR3 spans 13 amino acids. Looked up from germline, CDR1 is SNHLY and CDR2 is FYNNEI. CDR3 residues: CAFEEGHNSPLHF. The CDR3 nucleotides read TGTGCCTTCGAGGAGGGACATAATTCACCCCTCCACTTT.

The chain carries TRBV7-3 and TRBJ2-4, with 12 bases lining up with TRBD2. J gave up 6 bases and V 2 bases, and 8 bases lay outside the gene matches. CDR1 SGHTA and CDR2 FQGTGA come from the germline V gene. The CDR3 sequence is 17 residues long. CDR3: CASSLQPSGRGGNIQYF. For the CDR3, the DNA is TGTGCCAGCAGCTTACAACCTAGCGGGAGGGGAGGAAACATTCAGTACTTC.

The V and J genes are TRBV6-5 and TRBJ2-7, with D perhaps TRBD1 or TRBD2 (5 bases each). Germline CDR1 and CDR2: MNHEY and SVGAGI. The germline V and J ends were trimmed by 4 bases and 6 bases, with 16 bases remaining between them. CDR3 size: 14 residues. The CDR3 here is CASSFRDRAPEQYF. CDR3 nucleotide sequence: TGTGCCAGCAGTTTCCGGGACCGAGCTCCCGAGCAGTACTTC.

The rearrangement uses TRBV4-1 and TRBJ2-5, with D perhaps matching TRBD2 (6 bases). The CDR3 spans 17 residues. V lost 2 bases to trimming and J lost 8 bases, with 24 bases between them. Germline loops: CDR1 MGHRA, CDR2 YSYEKL. The CDR3 bases are TGCGCCAGCAGCCAATCGACCGCCGGGACTGAAAAGAGAACCCAGTACTTC. It is translated as CASSQSTAGTEKRTQYF.

This chain joins TRBV7-2 and TRBJ2-7, with 9 bases matching TRBD1. This CDR3 has 14 residues. With V trimmed by 5 bases and J by 5 bases, 7 bases remained unmatched. Germline values: CDR1 SGHTA, CDR2 FQGNSA. In DNA form, the CDR3 reads TGTGCCAGCAGCATCGGGACAGGGTTCAACGAGCAGTACTTC. Its translation: CASSIGTGFNEQYF.

The CDR3 DNA sequence: TGCGCCAGCAGTCCCGGGACAAAGAACACCGGGGAGCTGTTTTTT. Amino acid sequence: CASSPGTKNTGELFF. The chain recombines TRBV23-1 with TRBJ2-2; D is possibly TRBD1 (6 bases). TRBV23-1 is labeled an ORF, and its function is uncertain. The CDR3 is 15 residues long. The V end was cut by 4 bases, the J end by 1 base, with 10 bases between.